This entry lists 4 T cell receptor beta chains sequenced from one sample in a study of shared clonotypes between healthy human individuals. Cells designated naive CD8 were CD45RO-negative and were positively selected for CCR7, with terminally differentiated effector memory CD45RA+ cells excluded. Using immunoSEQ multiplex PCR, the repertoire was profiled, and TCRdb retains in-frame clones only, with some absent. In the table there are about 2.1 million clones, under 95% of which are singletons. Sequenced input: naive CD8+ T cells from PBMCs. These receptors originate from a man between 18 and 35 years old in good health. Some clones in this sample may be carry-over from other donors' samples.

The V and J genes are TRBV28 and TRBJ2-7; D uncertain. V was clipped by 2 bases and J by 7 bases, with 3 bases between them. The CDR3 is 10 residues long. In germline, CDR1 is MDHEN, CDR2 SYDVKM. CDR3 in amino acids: CASSLLEQYF. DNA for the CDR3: TGTGCCAGCAGTTTACTAGAGCAGTACTTC.

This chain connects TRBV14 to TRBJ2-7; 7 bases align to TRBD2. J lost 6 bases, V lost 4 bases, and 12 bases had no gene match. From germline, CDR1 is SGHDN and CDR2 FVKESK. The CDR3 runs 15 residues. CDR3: CASSLGWGGRREQYF. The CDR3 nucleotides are TGTGCCAGCAGCCTAGGGTGGGGCGGGAGACGCGAGCAGTACTTC.

The CDR3 spells CASSLGGIGTGELFF. The CDR3 DNA sequence: TGTGCCAGCAGCTTAGGAGGGATTGGGACCGGGGAGCTGTTTTTT. The rearrangement links TRBV7-9 to TRBJ2-2, with D perhaps matching TRBD2 (5 bases). Trimming removed 1 base at V and 5 bases at J, with 11 bases between. Germline V CDR1 and CDR2: SEHNR, FQNEAQ (reference sequence). The CDR3 loop spans 15 amino acids.

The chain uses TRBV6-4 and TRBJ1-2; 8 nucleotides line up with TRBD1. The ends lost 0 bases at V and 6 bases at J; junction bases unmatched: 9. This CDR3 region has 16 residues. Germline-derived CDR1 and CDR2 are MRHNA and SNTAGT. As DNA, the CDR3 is TGTGCCAGCAGTGACTCGAAGCTCAGGGGGCTTGATGGCTACACCTTC. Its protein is CASSDSKLRGLDGYTF.